The source of this T cell receptor (beta chain) is a study of blood T cell repertoires in COVID-19. Overall study: T cells, B-cell-depleted T cells, or PBMCs provided the cDNA or gDNA that served as material.

Clones were sequenced by immunoSEQ multiplex PCR, and TCRdb holds only the in-frame ones, with some missing. This table has roughly 250,000 clones, 88% appearing once. Sequences were obtained from PBMCs or T cells enriched from blood (not recorded which). The receptor was isolated from a woman aged 45-65 years who had recovered from COVID-19.

The CDR3 reads CASSQAQASGNTIYF. Here the CDR3 DNA reads TGTGCCAGCAGCCAAGCACAGGCCTCTGGAAACACCATATATTTT. The chain employs TRBV14 and TRBJ1-3; tentatively, D is TRBD1 (5 bases). The CDR3 length is 15 residues. Per the germline V gene, CDR1 is SGHDN and CDR2 is FVKESK. V lost 1 base and J lost 0, with 7 bases in between. The full variable domain, completed using reference TRBV14 and TRBJ1-3, is EAGVTQFPSHSVIEKGQTVTLRCDPISGHDNLYWYRRVMGKEIKFLLHFVKESKQDESGMPNNRFLAERTGGTYSTLKVQPAELEDSGVYFCASSQAQASGNTIYFGEGSWLTVV.